This T cell receptor (beta chain) was recovered during a study of blood T cell repertoires in COVID-19. About the study: The cDNA or gDNA used as material had been derived from T cells, B-cell-depleted T cells, or PBMCs.

TCRdb's table, derived via immunoSEQ multiplex PCR, lists solely in-frame clones and lacks some. The table shows some 240,000 clones, with 92% occurring only once. This CDR3 region has 15 residues. Germline V gene data show CDR1 as LNHNV and CDR2 as YYDKDF (reference sequence). Trimming removed 1 base at V and 5 bases at J, with 15 bases between. What was sequenced was peripheral blood. The source of this sequence is a man aged 55 to 70 with COVID-19, enrolled during active disease. The gene calls are TRBV15 and TRBJ2-7; D is perhaps TRBD2 (6 bases). CDR3 in DNA: TGTGCCACCAGCAGAGTGGAGGGGTCAAAGAACGAGCAGTACTTC. Translation: CATSRVEGSKNEQYF. The entire variable domain, with the rest obtained from reference TRBV15 and TRBJ2-7, is as follows: DAMVIQNPRYQVTQFGKPVTLSCSQTLNHNVMYWYQQKSSQAPKLLFHYYDKDFNNEADTPDNFQSRRPNTSFCFLDIRSPGLGDTAMYLCATSRVEGSKNEQYFGPGTRLTVT.